These 31 T cell receptor beta chains were all obtained from the same sample, sequenced in a study of regulatory T cells in long-lasting Graves disease. Library construction for TCR beta used iRepertoire HTBI primers and Arm-PCR of CDR3 regions. A single record per CDR3 protein comes from TCRdb applying MiXCR to the multiplex PCR reads. The sample holds 500,000 to 800,000 distinct CDR3 sequences, 30% seen once. Described time point: persistent/refractory GD, antithyroid drugs over 5 years with positive TRAb. Making the TCR library involved RNA that had been extracted from PBMCs. The source material was peripheral blood mononuclear cells (PBMCs), sampled when the disease was refractory, from a patient treated with antithyroid drugs. Receptors were obtained from a female donor with Graves disease.

This CDR3 is CASSLAGQWNYGYTF. The CDR3 nucleotides read TGTGCCAGCAGCTTAGCGGGACAGTGGAACTATGGCTACACCTTC. The V gene is TRBV7-9, the J gene TRBJ1-2; 7 bases line up with TRBD1. The junction had 3 bases not matched to a gene; V was cut back by 0 bases and J by 2 bases. Germline V gene sequence: CDR1 SEHNR, CDR2 FQNEAQ (reference sequence). CDR3 length equals 15 residues.

The chain joins TRBV25-1 to TRBJ2-5, with a possible D match to TRBD2 (5 bases). The CDR3 covers 14 residues. V was clipped by 7 bases and J by 4 bases, with 16 bases between them. Germline V gene data show CDR1 as MGHDK and CDR2 as SYGVNS. CDR3 loop: CASNLPGSGETQYF. The CDR3 DNA sequence: TGTGCCAGCAATCTGCCGGGGTCGGGAGAGACCCAGTACTTC. Supplemented by reference TRBV25-1 and TRBJ2-5, the full variable domain reads EADIYQTPRYLVIGTGKKITLECSQTMGHDKMYWYQQDPGMELHLIHYSYGVNSTEKGDLSSESTVSRIRTEHFPLTLESARPSHTSQYLCASNLPGSGETQYFGPGTRLLVL.

The chain joins TRBV6-1 to TRBJ2-4; possibly TRBD2 for D (5 bases). V was pared by 6 bases and J by 3 bases, with 12 bases between. CDR3 length: 14 amino acids. The germline CDR1 and CDR2 sequences are MNHNS and SASEGT. In DNA form, the CDR3 reads TGTGCCAGCAGGGGCCTAGGAGGCAAAAACATTCAGTACTTC. This translates into CASRGLGGKNIQYF.

The chain has TRBV6-5 and TRBJ1-1; D unresolved. Trimming left V 4 bases short and J 9 bases short, with 12 bases between. This CDR3 is built from 12 residues. Germline CDR1 reads MNHEY; CDR2 reads SVGAGI. CDR3 residues: CASSSLETQAFF. In DNA form, the CDR3 reads TGTGCCAGCAGTTCCCTGGAGACTCAAGCTTTCTTT.

The V and J genes are TRBV28 and TRBJ1-1; D may be TRBD1 (5 bases). CDR3 length: 16 residues. Germline loops: CDR1 MDHEN, CDR2 SYDVKM. Trimming pared 4 bases from V and 3 bases from J, leaving 18 bases between. This CDR3 reads CASSSSQGPSDTEAFF. DNA for the CDR3: TGTGCCAGCAGTTCCTCGCAGGGCCCATCCGACACTGAAGCTTTCTTT.

This clonotype was recorded once. This chain connects TRBV4-2 to TRBJ2-1, with 12 positions matching TRBD2. V lost 0 bases to trimming and J lost 10 bases; unmatched junction nucleotides: 4. The CDR3 covers 15 residues. The germline gives CDR1 LGHNA, CDR2 YNFKEQ. CDR3 loop: CASSQEPGLAGEQFF. The CDR3 DNA reads TGTGCCAGCAGCCAAGAGCCCGGACTAGCGGGGGAGCAGTTCTTC.

The chain combines TRBV7-9 with TRBJ2-7; D remains ambiguous. The CDR3 contains 9 residues. In germline, CDR1 is SEHNR, CDR2 FQNEAQ (reference sequence). V shed 7 bases and J shed 7 bases, with 5 bases lying between them. The CDR3 sequence is CASTPEQYF. As DNA, the CDR3 is TGTGCCAGCACCCCGGAGCAGTACTTC.

The table lists this clonotype with many counts. The chain is built from TRBV27 and TRBJ1-6; unclear D gene. V was trimmed by 7 bases and J by 8 bases, leaving 9 bases between them. This CDR3 comprises 12 residues. The V gene's germline CDR1 is MNHEY and CDR2 SMNVEV (reference sequence). The CDR3 loop is CASIPPHSPLHF. CDR3 DNA sequence: TGTGCCAGCATTCCCCCCCATTCACCCCTCCACTTT.

V usage is TRBV29-1 and J usage is TRBJ1-4; D is unclear. The CDR3 has 12 residues. Germline V lookup: CDR1 SQVTM, CDR2 ANQGSEA. The germline V and J ends were trimmed by 4 bases and 6 bases, with 9 bases remaining between them. The CDR3 spells CSVGYSHEKLFF. CDR3 sequence (DNA): TGCAGCGTTGGGTACAGCCATGAAAAACTGTTTTTT.

The chain links TRBV6-9 to TRBJ1-1; D unclear. The CDR3 has 11 residues. The germline V gene has CDR1 MNHGY and CDR2 SVAAGI. Trimming shortened V by 3 bases and J by 11 bases, and 10 bases separated the two germline ends. For the CDR3, the DNA is TGTGCCAGCAGTTACTCAGGTTTTGCTTTCTTT. Amino acid sequence: CASSYSGFAFF.

This clonotype appeared a few times. The V and J genes are TRBV6-1 and TRBJ2-2, with TRBD2 matching 8 bases. V dropped 4 bases and J dropped 6; count of bases not matched to a gene: 7. Germline CDR1 and CDR2: MNHNS and SASEGT. This CDR3 is built from 15 residues. DNA of the CDR3: TGTGCCAGCAGTGTCAGCGGGAGTCAGGCCGGGGAGCTGTTTTTT. Encoded protein: CASSVSGSQAGELFF.

This clonotype occurred a few times. One base away lies a much larger clone, so this may be a sequencing read error. The CDR3 DNA is TGCAGTGCTAACAGCCAAGAGACCCAGTACTTC. Translation gives CSANSQETQYF. The genes are TRBV20-1 and TRBJ2-5; D is unclear. V lost 4 bases and J lost 1, with 4 bases in between. The germline V gene encodes CDR1 DFQATT and CDR2 SNEGSKA (reference sequence). The CDR3 runs 11 residues.

This chain links TRBV11-2 with TRBJ2-7; TRBD2 might be the D (5 bases). The CDR3 covers 15 residues. Germline V gene lookup returns CDR1 SGHAT and CDR2 FQNNGV. V was clipped by 5 bases and J by 0 bases, with 14 bases between them. CDR3 region: CASSRGAASSYEQYF. DNA for the CDR3: TGTGCCAGCAGCCGGGGAGCGGCTAGCTCCTACGAGCAGTACTTC.

With respect to this clonotype: At one of its ends the junction is not consistent with the germline gene, which may arise from a read error. The genes are TRBV28 and TRBJ2-1; no clear D gene. Germline loops: CDR1 MDHEN, CDR2 SYDVKM. The CDR3 is 14 amino acids. The CDR3 DNA reads TGTGCCAGCAGTTTATCAACACAGTCTCGAACCCAGATCTTC. Its translation: CASSLSTQSRTQIF.

This clonotype was picked up a small number of times. The CDR3: CASSYSSGNSYEQYF. The CDR3 DNA is TGTGCCAGCAGTTACTCATCTGGGAACTCCTACGAGCAGTACTTC. The V call is TRBV6-5, the J call TRBJ2-7; D is uncertain. The V end lost 0 bases, the J end lost 0 bases, and 9 bases lay between the germline ends. CDR3 length: 15 residues. Germline V gene lookup returns CDR1 MNHEY and CDR2 SVGAGI.

This clonotype was counted a single time. The chain carries TRBV9 and TRBJ2-7; 8 positions agree with TRBD1. Per germline, CDR1 SGDLS and CDR2 YYNGEE. The CDR3 has 15 residues. J lost 4 bases, V lost 3 bases, and 9 bases had no gene match. The CDR3 loop is CASSASGGQGYEQYF. In nucleotides, the CDR3 is TGTGCCAGCAGCGCGTCAGGGGGCCAAGGTTACGAGCAGTACTTC.

This clonotype was counted a few times. The chain joins TRBV2 to TRBJ2-7; 7 nucleotides line up with TRBD2. This CDR3 is built from 13 residues. Germline V gives CDR1 SNHLY, CDR2 FYNNEI. The J segment lost 0 bases and the V segment lost 8 bases, leaving 4 bases of the junction unmatched. CDR3 nucleotides: TGTGCCAGCCTAGCGGAGAACTCCTACGAGCAGTACTTC. This gives the protein CASLAENSYEQYF.

This clonotype showed up just a few times. The V gene is TRBV15, the J gene TRBJ1-5; 7 bases are shared with TRBD1. The CDR3 contains 13 residues. Trimming removed 2 bases from V and 7 bases from J; junction bases left unmatched: 2. CDR1 and CDR2 (germline): LNHNV, YYDKDF (reference sequence). CDR3 sequence reads: CATSRLQGQPQHF. CDR3 nucleotides: TGTGCCACCAGCAGATTACAGGGGCAGCCCCAGCATTTT.

The V call is TRBV6-1, the J call TRBJ1-1, with D possibly being TRBD1 (6 bases). V was pared by 5 bases and J by 3 bases, with 16 bases between. The CDR3 has 15 amino acids. Germline V gene lookup returns CDR1 MNHNS and CDR2 SASEGT. CDR3 bases: TGTGCCAGCAGTCGCGGCAGGGGTTGGGACACTGAAGCTTTCTTT. Its protein product is CASSRGRGWDTEAFF.

In DNA, the CDR3 is TGCAGCGTTGAAGACGAGACAGGGACCTACGAGCAGTACTTC. This codes for CSVEDETGTYEQYF. This chain links TRBV29-1 with TRBJ2-7, with 7 bases matching TRBD1. The CDR3 length is 14 residues. Germline CDR1 SQVTM, CDR2 ANQGSEA. After removal of 0 bases from V and 2 bases from J, the junction contained 4 bases not matched to a gene.

This clonotype turned up a few times. The rearrangement uses TRBV5-1 and TRBJ2-7, with TRBD1 identical over 7 bases. The CDR3 runs 16 residues. V was pared by 4 bases and J by 5 bases, with 15 bases of the junction left unmatched. Germline CDR1 and CDR2: SGHRS and YFSETQ. CDR3 sequence: CASSAPKGPTGNEQYF. The CDR3 nucleotides are TGCGCCAGCAGCGCACCCAAGGGGCCGACAGGGAACGAGCAGTACTTC.

This clonotype was picked up many times. Relative to the germline gene, one junction end is altered; a read error may explain this. The V gene is TRBV12-3 or TRBV12-4, the J gene TRBJ2-5, with D perhaps TRBD2 (6 bases). The CDR3 contains 14 residues. CDR3 loop: CASSLVGGRETQYF. Here the CDR3 DNA reads TGTGCCAGCAGCTTAGTGGGGGGTCGGGAGACCCAGTACTTC.

At least ten counts were recorded for this clonotype. The V and J genes are TRBV2 and TRBJ2-7, with no clear D. Germline V gene data show CDR1 as SNHLY and CDR2 as FYNNEI. Trimming shortened V by 7 bases and J by 11 bases, and 12 bases separated the two germline ends. This CDR3 spans 10 amino acids. CDR3 in amino acids: CASTWGKEYF. CDR3 in DNA: TGTGCCAGCACATGGGGAAAAGAGTACTTC.

This clonotype was detected many times. V usage is TRBV28 and J usage is TRBJ1-1; no definite D call. The CDR3 has 13 residues. V was clipped by 10 bases and J by 1 base, with 13 bases between them. In germline, CDR1 is MDHEN, CDR2 SYDVKM. CDR3 loop: CATITPGNTEAFF. In DNA, the CDR3 is TGTGCCACCATCACACCGGGGAACACTGAAGCTTTCTTT.

This clonotype has at least ten counts. The gene calls are TRBV11-2 and TRBJ2-7; TRBD1 matches at 9 bases. The length of the CDR3 is 13 residues. V shed 6 bases and J 5 bases; nucleotides not matched to a gene: 5. Germline loops: CDR1 SGHAT, CDR2 FQNNGV. The CDR3 region has the DNA TGTGCCAGCAGACAGGGGGCGTTGAACGAGCAGTACTTC. Translation: CASRQGALNEQYF.

V is TRBV19 and J is TRBJ1-1; D remains unclear. V lost 1 base to trimming and J lost 3 bases, with 9 bases between them. CDR1 LNHDA and CDR2 SQIVND come from the germline V gene (reference sequence). The CDR3 runs 14 residues. In nucleotides, the CDR3 is TGTGCCAGTAGTATAGGGGGTTTCGACACTGAAGCTTTCTTT. As protein: CASSIGGFDTEAFF.

V is TRBV19 and J is TRBJ1-5; no firm D call. This CDR3 region has 17 residues. In germline, CDR1 is LNHDA, CDR2 SQIVND (reference sequence). V lost 3 bases to trimming and J lost 2 bases, with 17 bases between them. The CDR3 DNA is TGTGCCAGTAGTATTTGGGCACAGACGCGTGGCAATCAGCCCCAGCATTTT. Translating it yields CASSIWAQTRGNQPQHF.

This clonotype occurred once. J is TRBJ1-4 and V is TRBV27, with D maybe TRBD1 (6 bases). The germline V gene encodes CDR1 MNHEY and CDR2 SMNVEV (reference sequence). The CDR3 covers 17 residues. V was clipped by 6 bases and J by 8 bases, with 25 bases between them. In DNA, the CDR3 is TGTGCCAGCAGCCCCACACAACTCAGGGGCTCGATAGAAAAACTGTTTTTT. This encodes CASSPTQLRGSIEKLFF.

This clonotype was recorded a few times. This chain's CDR3 is CASSERTVMNTEAFF. Here the CDR3 DNA reads TGTGCCAGCAGTGAAAGGACAGTAATGAACACTGAAGCTTTCTTT. This chain joins TRBV6-1 and TRBJ1-1; TRBD1 might be the D (6 bases). Per germline, CDR1 MNHNS and CDR2 SASEGT. V was trimmed by 2 bases and J by 0 bases, leaving 10 bases between them. This CDR3 is 15 amino acids long.

This clonotype was found a few times. This chain connects TRBV5-6 to TRBJ2-7; TRBD2 is a possible D gene (5 bases). Germline CDR1 reads SGHDT; CDR2 reads YYEEEE. The V gene lost 2 bases and the J gene lost 6 bases, with 12 bases spanning the gap. The CDR3 has 13 amino acids. Here the CDR3 DNA reads TGTGCCAGCAGCTTTCCTTTGGAGGCCGAGCAGTACTTC. This translates into CASSFPLEAEQYF.

This clonotype was counted at least ten times. The chain employs TRBV2 and TRBJ1-1, with TRBD1 as a possible D gene (6 bases). The V gene lost 8 bases and the J gene lost 1 base, with 14 bases spanning the gap. The CDR3 length is 14 residues. CDR1 and CDR2 (germline): SNHLY, FYNNEI. CDR3 in DNA: TGTGCCAGCTTATCGGCAGGGGAGAACACTGAAGCTTTCTTT. As protein: CASLSAGENTEAFF. Filled out from reference TRBV2 and TRBJ1-1, the complete variable domain reads EPEVTQTPSHQVTQMGQEVILRCVPISNHLYFYWYRQILGQKVEFLVSFYNNEISEKSEIFDDQFSVERPDGSNFTLKIRSTKLEDSAMYFCASLSAGENTEAFFGQGTRLTVV.